Here is one TCR beta chain with its context. This sample stems from a study of cytomegalovirus exposure and HLA in healthy donors. 60 Vbeta and 13 Jbeta primers were used in PCR. Produced via immunoSEQ multiplex PCR; TCRdb's table is partial and in-frame only. The sample lists 100,000 to 150,000 clones; roughly 82% were seen once. Germline V gene sequence: CDR1 SGHRS, CDR2 YFSETQ. CDR3 length: 13 amino acids. Trimming removed 2 bases from V and 8 bases from J; junction bases left unmatched: 4. V usage is TRBV5-1 and J usage is TRBJ2-1; TRBD1 matches 7 bases. Material for sequencing was PBMCs. The TCR comes from a middle-aged woman in good health and CMV-seropositive. CDR3 sequence: CASSLHRGHEQFF. The DNA of the CDR3 is TGCGCCAGCAGCTTACACAGGGGCCATGAGCAGTTCTTC.